What follows is one TCR beta chain and its context. The clone's antigen remains unknown. No clone much larger than this one lies a single base away; base qualities are absent. This entry is derived from a study of a mutant IDH1 vaccine in newly diagnosed glioma (dated by TCRdb to about 2021). About the investigation overall: Vaccination was initiated 4-6 weeks after radiotherapy alone, or concurrently with temozolomide cycles in the chemotherapy-containing groups. Before enrollment, most patients had been given radiochemotherapy with temozolomide as standard therapy, while the rest had received either radiotherapy alone or temozolomide alone. Longitudinal TCRB deep sequencing was done for 25 to 30 treated patients, wherever samples were available for exploratory analyses. Of the roughly 32 patients who were treated, around 62% were male and about 40% were female, and the mean age was approximately 40 years. The week-35 safety follow-up was designated visit V12, and the week-47 end of study was designated visit V13. Peripheral blood was collected at six visits: V03 (baseline), V05, V07, V10, V12 and V13. General study outcomes and caveats: PBMC samples for TCRB deep sequencing were selected based on availability. Vaccine-induced immune responses across multiple MHC alleles were detected in approximately 94% of patients. The authors noted that analyses of patient blood samples could not be reproduced because of sample limitations. Pseudoprogression appeared unrelated to alterations in the top peripheral T cell clonotypes detected by TCRB sequencing.

The library was produced with the immunoSEQ multiplex PCR assay. Rearranged TCR beta chain sequences were amplified with the hsTCRB Kit following the manufacturer's protocol. TCRB libraries were sequenced on an Illumina MiSeq. Turning to the authors' computational methods: The proprietary platform of the kit vendor was used for demultiplexing, trimming and gene mapping. TCRdb retrieved this table from immuneACCESS and kept in-frame rearrangements only. Not all clones are present; in checked studies, unresolved V genes account for under half, and no reason is known for the remainder. From that table come the V and J calls and clone size; the DNA was used to work out D and trimming. This sample is represented by about 58,000 clones; approximately 80% of them were singletons. Under 7% of the sample rests with the top ten. The time point label, as the study defines it: week 35, safety follow-up. Each vaccine dose, consisting of 300 ug of a 20-mer mutant IDH1 peptide in Montanide, was administered subcutaneously with topical imiquimod. Eight vaccinations were administered to patients in weeks 1, 3, 5, 7, 11, 15, 19 and 23, corresponding to visits V03 through V10. Donors had newly diagnosed WHO grade 3 or 4 IDH1-mutant astrocytomas with loss of nuclear ATRX. The samples were drawn from NOA16, a multicentre, single-arm, open-label phase I trial in Germany that tested a mutant IDH1 peptide vaccine in humans for the first time. Genomic DNA for TCRB sequencing was extracted from EDTA blood using the DNeasy Blood and Tissue Kit.

CDR1 is given as SGHTA and CDR2 as FQGNSA, both from the germline V gene. Between the V and J ends, shortened by 1 base and 4 bases respectively, the junction contains 8 bases. The CDR3 runs 13 amino acids, cysteine and phenylalanine included. Just the 39-base CDR3 DNA is kept, in frame starting at base 1. This sequence uses TRBV7-2 and TRBJ2-7; there is no confident call for the D gene. The source is a man between 35 and 55 years old with glioma. The source was PBMCs, collected from a glioma patient whose treatment included an IDH1 peptide vaccine. The CDR3 region has the sequence CASSLGVRYEQYF. The DNA reads as follows: TGTGCCAGCAGCTTAGGGGTCCGATACGAGCAGTACTTC.